The clone carrying this TCR beta chain was observed many times. This entry is derived from a study of T cells in Graves' hyperthyroidism and ophthalmopathy. Study information: Prior to any treatment, at the point of initial diagnosis, peripheral blood was collected.

This CDR3 has 16 residues. V lost 3 bases and J 7 bases, leaving 22 bases between the germline ends. Germline V gene sequence: CDR1 SGHAT, CDR2 FQNNGV. Using RNA transcripts as the source, TCR beta CDR3 regions were amplified. The TCR CDR3 was amplified in a first-round RT-PCR using the HTBI primer set. TCRdb re-derived calls from the multiplex PCR reads in MiXCR, one entry per CDR3 protein. The table lists about 350,000 distinct CDR3 sequences, approximately 18% of them singletons. Isolation of PBMCs was performed on 9.5 to 10 ml fresh peripheral blood. This chain links TRBV11-2 with TRBJ2-7; D gene ambiguous. The sequence came from a woman aged 25 to 45 with Graves' hyperthyroidism that later progressed to Graves' ophthalmopathy. The sample comprised blood. The CDR3 bases are TGTGCCAGCAGCTTTACAGCGAACGACCCAGCTATAGAGCAGTACTTC. Amino acid sequence: CASSFTANDPAIEQYF.